One and the same sample provided the 15 T cell receptor beta chains below, sequenced in a study of OX40 agonist ivuxolimab in advanced cancers. This table comes from immunoSEQ multiplex PCR, and its TCRdb copy is limited to in-frame clones, with some not included. The sample has about 83,000 clones, about 90% seen once. Sequenced here: CD4+ or CD8+ T cells sorted from blood, sampled in a trial of the OX40 agonist ivuxolimab. These receptors all come from an adult with an advanced solid tumor such as melanoma, head and neck, liver or kidney cancer.

CDR3 DNA sequence: TGTGCCAGCAGCTTAGCCCTGGGACTAGCGGACACTCCGGATACGCAGTATTTT. It translates to CASSLALGLADTPDTQYF. The chain uses TRBV7-6 and TRBJ2-3; 11 nucleotides align to TRBD2. This CDR3 comprises 18 residues. Trimming cost V 0 bases and J 6 bases; bases outside gene matches: 11. Germline V gene data show CDR1 as SGHVS and CDR2 as FNYEAQ.

This clone was counted once. The sample has other DNA sequences that encode this CDR3 too. The rearrangement uses TRBV6-6 and TRBJ2-1; D ambiguous. V lost 3 bases and J 4 bases, leaving 4 bases between the germline ends. The CDR3 consists of 12 residues. CDR1 and CDR2 (germline): MNHNY, SVGAGI (reference sequence). The DNA of the CDR3 is TGTGCCAGCAGTTATGGATACAATGAGCAGTTCTTC. This gives the protein CASSYGYNEQFF.

The chain carries TRBV6-4 and TRBJ2-7, with TRBD1 matching over 8 bases. Per the germline V gene, CDR1 is MRHNA and CDR2 is SNTAGT. CDR3 length: 15 residues. V lost 6 bases to trimming and J lost 3 bases; unmatched junction nucleotides: 10. DNA of the CDR3: TGTGCCAGCAGCCCTAGACAGGGGTTTTTCTACGAGCAGTACTTC. It translates to CASSPRQGFFYEQYF.

The genes are TRBV15 and TRBJ1-3; unclear D gene. The CDR3 runs 18 residues. Germline values: CDR1 LNHNV, CDR2 YYDKDF (reference sequence). V was cut by 4 bases and J by 2 bases, with 21 bases left in between. The CDR3 coding sequence is TGTGCCACCAGCACCCAAAGCGACCGTCCTCTAACTGGAAACACCATATATTTT. This translates into CATSTQSDRPLTGNTIYF.

V gene TRBV6-5 combines with J gene TRBJ2-7; 9 bases line up with TRBD2. The CDR3 consists of 14 residues. J lost 2 bases, V lost 2 bases, and 1 base had no gene match. Germline V gene lookup returns CDR1 MNHEY and CDR2 SVGAGI. CDR3 amino acids: CASSYGGGAYEQYF. The CDR3 nucleotides are TGTGCCAGCAGTTACGGCGGGGGGGCCTACGAGCAGTACTTC.

V gene TRBV15 combines with J gene TRBJ2-5; no definite D call. This CDR3 contains 13 residues. The V and J ends lost 3 bases and 1 base respectively, with 6 bases between them. The V gene's germline CDR1 is LNHNV and CDR2 YYDKDF (reference sequence). CDR3 coding DNA: TGTGCCACCAGCAGCCATATCCAAGAGACCCAGTACTTC. It encodes CATSSHIQETQYF.

This rearrangement joins TRBV11-2 to TRBJ2-1; either TRBD1 or TRBD2 may fit D (6 bases each). Trimming left V 5 bases short and J 6 bases short, with 23 bases between. The CDR3 has 17 amino acids. Germline V lookup: CDR1 SGHAT, CDR2 FQNNGV. CDR3: CASSPRVGGLIANEQFF. The CDR3 DNA reads as TGTGCCAGCAGCCCGCGAGTTGGGGGGCTGATTGCCAATGAGCAGTTCTTC.

This clone was picked up one time. The chain carries TRBV27 and TRBJ2-1; 8 nucleotides align to TRBD2. Germline CDR1 MNHEY, CDR2 SMNVEV (reference sequence). V shed 7 bases, J shed 5 bases, and the junction held 7 bases outside the gene matches. The CDR3 covers 14 residues. CDR3 nucleotide sequence: TGTGCCAGCATGGGACTAGACGCCCACAATGAGCAGTTCTTC. It specifies CASMGLDAHNEQFF.

This clone has only one observation. The chain couples TRBV4-1 to TRBJ1-2; D is possibly TRBD1 (5 bases). Trimming pared 0 bases from V and 5 bases from J, leaving 19 bases between. This CDR3 has 17 amino acids. In germline, CDR1 is MGHRA, CDR2 YSYEKL. CDR3 DNA: TGCGCCAGCAGCCAAGAGTCCAGGTTGGGGGAGAAATATGGCTACACCTTC. Translated: CASSQESRLGEKYGYTF.

The chain combines TRBV28 with TRBJ2-5, with 7 positions matching TRBD1. CDR3 length equals 15 residues. Germline CDR1 and CDR2: MDHEN and SYDVKM. V lost 8 bases and J lost 1; bases outside the gene matches: 10. The CDR3, as DNA: TGTGCCAGCGGGCGACAGGGCCGGACCCAAGAGACCCAGTACTTC. This encodes CASGRQGRTQETQYF.

Note on this clone: An end of the junction does not agree with germline; a read error may underlie this. The rearrangement uses TRBV6-5 and TRBJ2-7; the D gene could be TRBD1 or TRBD2 (6 bases each). Germline CDR1 is MNHEY and CDR2 is SVGAGI. The length of the CDR3 is 14 residues. CDR3 protein: CASSYRRDTYKQYF. CDR3 coding DNA: TGTGCCAGCAGTTACCGGCGGGACACCTACAAGCAGTACTTC.

The rearrangement links TRBV28 to TRBJ1-3, with TRBD1 as a possible D gene (5 bases). CDR1 and CDR2 from the germline V gene are MDHEN and SYDVKM. The CDR3 length is 16 residues. The germline V and J ends were trimmed by 8 bases and 2 bases, with 19 bases remaining between them. The CDR3 reads CASGFLEGYPGNTIYF. CDR3 DNA sequence: TGTGCCAGCGGGTTCTTGGAGGGGTACCCTGGAAACACCATATATTTT.

The chain combines TRBV19 with TRBJ2-7; perhaps D is TRBD1 or TRBD2 (5 bases each). The germline V and J ends were trimmed by 5 bases and 0 bases, with 14 bases remaining between them. Germline loops: CDR1 LNHDA, CDR2 SQIVND (reference sequence). The CDR3 sequence is 15 residues long. The CDR3 region is CASSLGPGSSYEQYV. The CDR3 bases are TGTGCCAGTAGTTTGGGACCTGGGAGCTCCTACGAGCAGTACGTC.

CDR3 coding DNA: TGTGCCAGCAAGGTGGGCCAGAACACTGAAGCTTTCTTT. Its protein is CASKVGQNTEAFF. V is TRBV6-5 and J is TRBJ1-1; D gene uncertain. Deletions cut 7 bases from V and 1 base from J, with 10 bases between. The CDR3 contains 13 residues. Germline CDR1 MNHEY, CDR2 SVGAGI.

The chain recombines TRBV2 with TRBJ1-6; 7 nucleotides match TRBD1. The ends lost 2 bases at V and 9 bases at J; junction bases unmatched: 7. This CDR3 contains 15 residues. CDR1 and CDR2 (germline): SNHLY, FYNNEI. The CDR3 sequence is CASSESKGAGSPLHF. CDR3 DNA sequence: TGTGCCAGCAGTGAAAGCAAGGGGGCGGGTTCACCCCTCCACTTT. Variable domain in full (rest from reference TRBV2 and TRBJ1-6): EPEVTQTPSHQVTQMGQEVILRCVPISNHLYFYWYRQILGQKVEFLVSFYNNEISEKSEIFDDQFSVERPDGSNFTLKIRSTKLEDSAMYFCASSESKGAGSPLHFGNGTRLTVT.